One sample yielded the 25 T cell receptor beta chains listed below, sequenced in a study of blood T cell dynamics during melanoma immunotherapy. The time point was: week 3, after first cycle of checkpoint inhibitor. Method: immunoSEQ multiplex PCR; TCRdb's copy keeps in-frame clones and lacks some. The profile shows 10,000 or so clones, around 80% of them singletons. This sample comprised blood, obtained from a patient treated with checkpoint blockade. The receptors here all came from a human donor with melanoma.

This rearrangement joins TRBV7-2 to TRBJ2-7; no definite D call. This CDR3 region has 13 residues. Germline V gives CDR1 SGHTA, CDR2 FQGNSA. V lost 0 bases and J 3 bases, leaving 6 bases between the germline ends. As DNA, the CDR3 is TGTGCCAGCAGCTTAGCCACGGACTACGAGCAGTACTTC. Protein: CASSLATDYEQYF. The entire variable domain, with the rest obtained from reference TRBV7-2 and TRBJ2-7, is as follows: GAGVSQSPSNKVTEKGKDVELRCDPISGHTALYWYRQSLGQGLEFLIYFQGNSAPDKSGLPSDRFSAERTGGSVSTLTIQRTQQEDSAVYLCASSLATDYEQYFGPGTRLTVT.

The chain carries TRBV7-3 and TRBJ1-1, with no clear D. The length of the CDR3 is 13 residues. The germline V gene encodes CDR1 SGHTA and CDR2 FQGTGA. The V end was cut by 4 bases, the J end by 4 bases, with 10 bases between. CDR3 sequence reads: CASSSQDGTEAFF. CDR3 nucleotide sequence: TGTGCCAGCAGCTCCCAGGACGGCACTGAAGCTTTCTTT.

This chain joins TRBV7-8 and TRBJ2-3; TRBD2 matches 8 bases. The junction had 12 bases not matched to a gene; V was cut back by 5 bases and J by 8 bases. In germline, CDR1 is SGHVS, CDR2 FQNEAQ. The CDR3 consists of 15 residues. The CDR3, as DNA: TGTGCCAGCAGCCCTGGGGTAGCGGGATTGGGTACGCAGTATTTT. Amino acids: CASSPGVAGLGTQYF.

This clone was seen only once. The chain combines TRBV6-5 with TRBJ2-7; perhaps TRBD1 as D (6 bases). The CDR3 is 15 residues long. V was pared by 6 bases and J by 1 base, with 16 bases between. In germline, CDR1 is MNHEY, CDR2 SVGAGI. The CDR3 loop reads CASRTTGYGSYEQYV. Written as DNA, the CDR3 is TGTGCCAGCAGAACAACAGGGTACGGATCCTACGAGCAGTACGTC.

V is TRBV10-3 and J is TRBJ2-3, with 7 bases aligning to TRBD2. The CDR3 covers 16 residues. The V and J ends lost 10 bases and 4 bases, in that order; junction bases with no gene match: 17. In germline, CDR1 is ENHRY, CDR2 SYGVKD. The CDR3 bases are TGTGCCACCTCTCTCCCCGGCACTAGCGTCCCAGATACGCAGTATTTT. It specifies CATSLPGTSVPDTQYF.

This clone was found once. Other DNA sequences of this sample code for an identical CDR3. The J gene is TRBJ1-4, the V gene TRBV9; D perhaps matches TRBD1 (6 bases). The CDR3 loop spans 14 amino acids. Trimming stripped 5 bases from V and 2 bases from J, with 10 bases between. Germline lookup yields CDR1 SGDLS and CDR2 YYNGEE. The chain's CDR3 is CASSKQGTNEKLFF. The CDR3 DNA reads as TGTGCCAGCAGTAAGCAGGGGACTAATGAAAAACTGTTTTTT. Based on the CDR3 plus reference TRBV9 and TRBJ1-4, the full variable domain is DSGVTQTPKHLITATGQRVTLRCSPRSGDLSVYWYQQSLDQGLQFLIQYYNGEERAKGNILERFSAQQFPDLHSELNLSSLELGDSALYFCASSKQGTNEKLFFGSGTQLSVL.

The chain couples TRBV5-1 to TRBJ2-1, with D unresolved. V gave up 4 bases and J gave up 1 base, with 9 bases separating them. Germline V gives CDR1 SGHRS, CDR2 YFSETQ. This CDR3 has 14 residues. This CDR3 reads CASSRAESYNEQFF. The CDR3 nucleotides read TGCGCCAGCAGCCGGGCCGAATCCTACAATGAGCAGTTCTTC.

The chain joins TRBV19 to TRBJ1-1, with a tentative D call TRBD1 (5 bases). Trimming shortened V by 5 bases and J by 0 bases, and 13 bases separated the two germline ends. This CDR3 is 15 amino acids long. CDR1 is LNHDA, CDR2 SQIVND, per germline (reference sequence). The CDR3 protein is CASSAGTGMNTEAFF. DNA of the CDR3: TGTGCCAGTAGTGCCGGGACCGGTATGAACACTGAAGCTTTCTTT.

The chain employs TRBV10-2 and TRBJ1-5; a possible D gene is TRBD1 (5 bases). The CDR3 extends over 16 amino acids. Trimming took 5 bases from V and 2 from J, leaving 16 bases between them. The V gene's germline CDR1 is WSHSY and CDR2 SAAADI. For the CDR3, the DNA is TGCGCCAGCAGTACCCTCCCTGGGGGAGGCAATCAGCCCCAGCATTTT. It specifies CASSTLPGGGNQPQHF.

Remarks on this clone: At one end, the junction sequence differs from germline, possibly due to a read error. The chain joins TRBV6-5 to TRBJ1-1; TRBD1 might be the D (6 bases). Per germline, CDR1 MNHEY and CDR2 SVGAGI. CDR3 length: 13 residues. The CDR3 here is CAISGKGGTEAFF. DNA for the CDR3: TGTGCCATCAGTGGAAAGGGGGGGACTGAAGCTTTCTTT.

The chain couples TRBV9 to TRBJ2-2; 8 bases line up with TRBD2. The CDR3 length is 15 residues. Germline trimming cut 3 bases from V and 3 bases from J; bases unmatched to any gene: 4. The germline gives CDR1 SGDLS, CDR2 YYNGEE. CDR3 amino acids: CASSAPGGYTGELFF. CDR3 nucleotide sequence: TGTGCCAGCAGCGCCCCGGGGGGGTACACCGGGGAGCTGTTTTTT.

To note about this clone: Compared with germline, one end of the junction differs, possibly owing to a read error. J is TRBJ1-1 and V is TRBV5-1; D gene uncertain. Looked up from germline, CDR1 is SGHRS and CDR2 is YFSETQ. This CDR3 is built from 13 residues. CDR3 sequence reads: CASTLGQNTEAFF. The CDR3 DNA is TGCGCCAGCACCTTGGGCCAAAACACTGAAGCTTTCTTT. Using reference TRBV5-1 and TRBJ1-1 for the parts outside the CDR3, the full variable domain is KAGVTQTPRYLIKTRGQQVTLSCSPISGHRSVSWYQQTPGQGLQFLFEYFSETQRNKGNFPGRFSGRQFSNSRSEMNVSTLELGDSALYLCASTLGQNTEAFFGQGTRLTVV.

This chain's CDR3 is CASSPPGRNTDTQYF. CDR3 coding DNA: TGTGCCAGCAGCCCGCCAGGGAGGAACACAGATACGCAGTATTTT. The genes are TRBV11-3 and TRBJ2-3; D is perhaps TRBD2 (6 bases). The CDR3 contains 15 residues. The V end was cut by 5 bases, the J end by 2 bases, with 14 bases between. Germline V gene data show CDR1 as SGHNT and CDR2 as YENEEA.

Only a few counts were recorded for this clone. The chain uses TRBV29-1 and TRBJ1-2, with D perhaps TRBD1 (5 bases). The germline V gene has CDR1 SQVTM and CDR2 ANQGSEA. The V end was cut by 6 bases, the J end by 8 bases, with 16 bases between. CDR3 length: 12 amino acids. The CDR3 region has the DNA TGCAGCGTCGACCCTGGGACGGGCGGCTACACCTTC. Residues: CSVDPGTGGYTF.

The rearrangement joins TRBV5-4 to TRBJ2-3; 9 bases fit TRBD1. Germline CDR1 reads SGHNT; CDR2 reads YYREEE (reference sequence). With V trimmed by 7 bases and J by 4 bases, 10 bases remained unmatched. The CDR3 has 15 residues. CDR3 coding DNA: TGTGCCAGCGGAAACAGGGGGCTTTCGGCAGATACGCAGTATTTT. Translation gives CASGNRGLSADTQYF.

For the CDR3, the DNA is TGTGCCAGCACCGGATGGCAGGGGGGCACTGAAGCTTTCTTT. Translated: CASTGWQGGTEAFF. The rearrangement links TRBV6-5 to TRBJ1-1; 7 bases agree with TRBD1. J was trimmed by 4 bases and V by 7 bases; bases with no gene match: 9. The CDR3 extends over 14 amino acids. Germline CDR1 and CDR2: MNHEY and SVGAGI.

The gene calls are TRBV5-6 and TRBJ1-3; no clear D. The germline CDR1 and CDR2 sequences are SGHDT and YYEEEE. V lost 1 base and J 3 bases, leaving 17 bases between the germline ends. The CDR3 consists of 17 residues. DNA of the CDR3: TGTGCCAGCAGCTTGCAGTTGTTTAACCGGGGTGGAAACACCATATATTTT. Protein sequence: CASSLQLFNRGGNTIYF.

V and J are TRBV5-1 and TRBJ1-4; D possibly corresponds to TRBD1 (5 bases). The length of the CDR3 is 16 residues. Germline V gene sequence: CDR1 SGHRS, CDR2 YFSETQ. V shed 0 bases and J shed 0 bases, with 9 bases lying between them. The CDR3 protein is CASSLGAGTTNEKLFF. The CDR3 region has the DNA TGCGCCAGCAGCTTGGGGGCAGGGACAACTAATGAAAAACTGTTTTTT.

The genes are TRBV7-2 and TRBJ2-7, with 9 bases aligning to TRBD1. Losses at the gene ends were 2 bases for V and 0 bases for J; bases not matched to a gene: 5. The germline gives CDR1 SGHTA, CDR2 FQGNSA. CDR3 length: 16 residues. The chain's CDR3 is CASSLSWDRASYEQYF. In DNA form, the CDR3 reads TGTGCCAGCAGCTTAAGTTGGGACAGGGCCTCCTACGAGCAGTACTTC.

The chain uses TRBV18 and TRBJ1-6; TRBD1 agrees at 8 bases. Trimming cost V 3 bases and J 10 bases; bases outside gene matches: 5. Germline values: CDR1 KGHSH, CDR2 LQKENI. The length of the CDR3 is 14 residues. The CDR3 reads CASSPGQGESPLHF. Written as DNA, the CDR3 is TGTGCCAGCTCACCTGGACAGGGTGAATCACCCCTCCACTTT. Complete variable domain (other parts from reference TRBV18 and TRBJ1-6): NAGVMQNPRHLVRRRGQEARLRCSPMKGHSHVYWYRQLPEEGLKFMVYLQKENIIDESGMPKERFSAEFPKEGPSILRIQQVVRGDSAAYFCASSPGQGESPLHFGNGTRLTVT.

The V call is TRBV6-1, the J call TRBJ1-2, with a possible D match to TRBD1 (6 bases). CDR1 and CDR2 (germline): MNHNS, SASEGT. CDR3 length equals 13 residues. V shed 5 bases and J shed 5 bases, with 12 bases lying between them. The CDR3 is CASSYFGQYGYTF. CDR3 in DNA: TGTGCCAGCAGTTATTTTGGACAGTATGGCTACACCTTC.

The J gene is TRBJ1-1, the V gene TRBV10-1; D possibly corresponds to TRBD1 (5 bases). Germline CDR1 WNHNN, CDR2 SYGVQD (reference sequence). This CDR3 comprises 14 residues. Between the trimmed V and J ends, which lost 3 bases and 1 base, there was a span of 9 bases. CDR3 sequence: CASSEGQANTEAFF. The CDR3 nucleotides are TGCGCCAGCAGTGAAGGACAAGCGAACACTGAAGCTTTCTTT.

V is TRBV5-1 and J is TRBJ2-3, with unresolved D. This CDR3 is built from 12 residues. The ends were cut back, 3 bases at V and 5 bases at J, with 7 bases in the middle. The V gene's germline CDR1 is SGHRS and CDR2 YFSETQ. CDR3 nucleotides: TGCGCCAGCAGCTCCACGGGAGATACGCAGTATTTT. Translation gives CASSSTGDTQYF.

The V gene is TRBV30, the J gene TRBJ2-1; 10 nucleotides match TRBD2. Germline V gene sequence: CDR1 GTSNPN, CDR2 SVGIG (reference sequence). The J segment lost 9 bases and the V segment lost 4 bases, leaving 0 bases of the junction unmatched. This CDR3 comprises 11 residues. The chain's CDR3 is CAWTSGGEQFF. The CDR3 DNA is TGTGCCTGGACTAGCGGGGGTGAGCAGTTCTTC.

A few counts support this clone. The chain links TRBV28 to TRBJ1-2; weak D call: TRBD1 (5 bases). The CDR3 loop spans 18 amino acids. Germline V gene lookup returns CDR1 MDHEN and CDR2 SYDVKM. V dropped 3 bases and J dropped 0 bases, with 20 bases sitting between them. As DNA, the CDR3 is TGTGCCAGCAGTTTCAACCAGGGCGTGGATTTTGCTAACTATGGCTACACCTTC. The encoded protein is CASSFNQGVDFANYGYTF.